The clone carrying this T cell receptor beta chain came up a few times. Original processing methods: Counts of nucleated cells, estimated from reference gene primer amplification, were obtained. Produced via immunoSEQ multiplex PCR; TCRdb's table is partial and in-frame only. The D gene and trimming were derived from the DNA, and the V and J assignments and clone size from that table. The sample includes some 250,000 clones, approximately 84% of them seen just once. This specimen comes from a study of blood T cell repertoires in COVID-19. Study background: From the United States, Italy and Spain came samples of acute and convalescent COVID-19. Sources were T cells, B-cell-depleted T cells, or PBMCs; the material itself was cDNA or gDNA.

Germline CDR1 SNHLY, CDR2 FYNNEI. This CDR3 region has 16 residues. V trimming: 4 bases; J trimming: 0 bases; junction bases outside the gene matches: 4. The sequence was collected from a woman between 25 and 40 years old who had recovered from COVID-19. V is TRBV2 and J is TRBJ2-1, with 9 bases lining up with TRBD2. Sequencing input: peripheral blood. The CDR3 is CASSGSGGSSYNEQFF. The CDR3 DNA follows: TGTGCCAGCAGTGGTAGCGGGGGTAGCTCCTACAATGAGCAGTTCTTC.